The entry below gives a single TCR beta chain sequence along with its context. This record belongs to a study of blood T cell repertoires in COVID-19. About the research overall: Samples representing acute and convalescent COVID-19 were sourced from the United States, Italy and Spain. PBMCs, B-cell-depleted T cells, or T cells provided the cDNA or gDNA that made up the material.

In the authors' workflow: Amplification of reference gene primers was used by the study to estimate nucleated cell counts. Some clones are missing from TCRdb's copy, which holds only in-frame ones; the method was immunoSEQ multiplex PCR. V, J and clone size are those of that table, while D and trimming were read from the DNA. The repertoire holds about 120,000 clones, with about 90% as singletons. The germline gives CDR1 SGDLS, CDR2 YYNGEE. With 4 bases removed from V and 0 bases from J, the gap between germline ends came to 13 bases. The CDR3 sequence is 16 residues long. Sequenced: peripheral blood. This rearrangement joins TRBV9 to TRBJ2-2; D remains unclear. The receptor's source is a man between 70 and 80 years old who had recovered from COVID-19. CDR3 nucleotides: TGTGCCAGCAGCCCTACCCCACGGGCGAACACCGGGGAGCTGTTTTTT. Encoded protein: CASSPTPRANTGELFF.